Below are 15 T cell receptor beta chains sequenced from a single sample in a study of blood T cell repertoires in COVID-19. Here immunoSEQ multiplex PCR was the method, and the copy in TCRdb shows in-frame clones only, minus some. The sample lists about 180,000 clones, roughly 84% occurring once. Sequencing input: peripheral blood. These receptors were obtained from a man aged 18 to 29 with active or convalescent COVID-19.

The chain is built from TRBV19 and TRBJ1-1; D possibly corresponds to TRBD1 (6 bases). This CDR3 is 16 amino acids long. V lost 1 base, J lost 5 bases, and 17 bases lay in between. Germline lookup yields CDR1 LNHDA and CDR2 SQIVND (reference sequence). The CDR3 nucleotides read TGTGCCAGTAGTATAGTTCGGGACACGGGTGGGACTGAAGCTTTCTTT. It is translated as CASSIVRDTGGTEAFF.

The V and J genes are TRBV6-5 and TRBJ2-5; 8 bases map to TRBD2. In germline, CDR1 is MNHEY, CDR2 SVGAGI. CDR3 length: 15 residues. The trim removed 4 bases at V and 5 bases at J, leaving 9 bases unmatched. The CDR3 here is CASSFRGLDGETQYF. CDR3 nucleotides: TGTGCCAGCAGTTTCCGGGGACTAGATGGCGAGACCCAGTACTTC.

The chain couples TRBV4-2 to TRBJ2-7; 10 bases agree with TRBD2. The V gene end was trimmed by 4 bases and the J gene end by 8 bases; junction bases not matched to a gene: 17. Looked up from germline, CDR1 is LGHNA and CDR2 is YNFKEQ. The CDR3 sequence is 17 residues long. The DNA for the CDR3 is TGTGCCAGCAGCCTCGAGGGTGCTGAGCGGGAGGGCCGGCAGCAGTACTTC. It yields the protein CASSLEGAEREGRQQYF.

The chain joins TRBV7-2 to TRBJ1-1, with 11 bases lining up with TRBD1. The germline gives CDR1 SGHTA, CDR2 FQGNSA. The CDR3 runs 15 residues. V lost 0 bases and J lost 5; bases outside the gene matches: 2. The CDR3 DNA sequence: TGTGCCAGCAGCTTAGCCGGGACAGGGGGAACTGAAGCTTTCTTT. It codes for CASSLAGTGGTEAFF. The whole variable domain, filled in from reference TRBV7-2 and TRBJ1-1, reads GAGVSQSPSNKVTEKGKDVELRCDPISGHTALYWYRQSLGQGLEFLIYFQGNSAPDKSGLPSDRFSAERTGGSVSTLTIQRTQQEDSAVYLCASSLAGTGGTEAFFGQGTRLTVV.

The chain employs TRBV6-4 and TRBJ2-1; 9 bases map to TRBD2. V lost 3 bases, J lost 0 bases, and 6 bases stayed unmatched. The CDR3 extends over 17 amino acids. The germline CDR1 and CDR2 sequences are MRHNA and SNTAGT. The CDR3: CASSDSGGLSSYNEQFF. The CDR3, as DNA: TGTGCCAGCAGTGATAGCGGGGGCCTTAGCTCCTACAATGAGCAGTTCTTC.

This clone was observed a handful of times. The chain recombines TRBV29-1 with TRBJ1-1; D perhaps matches TRBD1 (5 bases). Germline V CDR1 and CDR2: SQVTM, ANQGSEA. The V gene lost 7 bases and the J gene lost 10 bases, with 19 bases spanning the gap. CDR3 size: 12 residues. The DNA for the CDR3 is TGCAGCGGCGGGACCGACCTAAAGGGAGCTTTCTTT. Residues: CSGGTDLKGAFF.

This clone is a singleton in its sample. The chain is built from TRBV2 and TRBJ2-7; D is unresolved. CDR3 length: 16 amino acids. The germline gives CDR1 SNHLY, CDR2 FYNNEI. V was clipped by 5 bases and J by 3 bases, with 20 bases between them. The CDR3 DNA is TGTGCCAGCAGTCCTCATAGACCAATTTCAGGCTACGAGCAGTACTTC. Translated: CASSPHRPISGYEQYF.

Only a few counts were recorded for this clone. This chain uses TRBV13 with TRBJ2-1; 10 positions agree with TRBD1. The CDR3 totals 15 residues. The germline V gene has CDR1 PRHDT and CDR2 FYEKMQ (reference sequence). Trimming at V came to 3 bases and at J to 5 bases, leaving 4 bases not matched to a gene. CDR3 bases: TGTGCCAGCAGCTTCTGGGGACAGGGGAACAATGAGCAGTTCTTC. This codes for CASSFWGQGNNEQFF.

V and J are TRBV19 and TRBJ2-7; the D gene is possibly TRBD2 (5 bases). Per the germline V gene, CDR1 is LNHDA and CDR2 is SQIVND (reference sequence). The CDR3 contains 13 residues. V was shortened by 3 bases and J by 6 bases, with 12 bases between the two germline ends. The CDR3 reads CASSMGIGIEQYF. CDR3 coding DNA: TGTGCCAGTAGTATGGGGATCGGGATCGAGCAGTACTTC.

The chain combines TRBV9 with TRBJ2-5, with TRBD2 matching over 16 bases. Per germline, CDR1 SGDLS and CDR2 YYNGEE. V gave up 4 bases and J gave up 5 bases; unmatched junction bases: 11. The CDR3 sequence is 18 residues long. CDR3 bases: TGTGCCAGCAGCTCCTCTTCACCGGGACTAGCGGGAGGGGAGACCCAGTACTTC. It encodes CASSSSSPGLAGGETQYF.

The chain combines TRBV5-1 with TRBJ1-5, with 9 bases matching TRBD1. There are 15 residues in the CDR3. The ends lost 2 bases at V and 7 bases at J; junction bases unmatched: 7. CDR1 is SGHRS and CDR2 is YFSETQ in the germline V gene. The CDR3 bases are TGCGCCAGCAGCTTACAGGGGGCGCAGGGGCAGCCCCAGCATTTT. Its translation is CASSLQGAQGQPQHF.

The chain employs TRBV6-4 and TRBJ2-1; 11 nucleotides agree with TRBD2. Germline V gene sequence: CDR1 MRHNA, CDR2 SNTAGT. The CDR3 sequence is 15 residues long. V shed 3 bases, J shed 2 bases, and the junction held 0 bases outside the gene matches. This CDR3 is CASSETSGTYNEQFF. CDR3 nucleotide sequence: TGTGCCAGCAGTGAGACTAGCGGGACCTACAATGAGCAGTTCTTC.

The chain joins TRBV6-5 to TRBJ1-2, with TRBD1 identical over 7 bases. V was clipped by 9 bases and J by 8 bases; unmatched bases: 9. This CDR3 is 12 amino acids long. The V gene's germline CDR1 is MNHEY and CDR2 SVGAGI. DNA of the CDR3: TGTGCCAGTCGGGACAGCAGGCTGGGCTACACCTTC. This gives the protein CASRDSRLGYTF.

The chain employs TRBV13 and TRBJ1-3, with D unclear. The CDR3 has 15 residues. Trimming took 0 bases from V and 1 from J, leaving 7 bases between them. Germline V gene sequence: CDR1 PRHDT, CDR2 FYEKMQ (reference sequence). CDR3 DNA: TGTGCCAGCAGCTTAGGTCCAGGATCTGGAAACACCATATATTTT. Protein sequence: CASSLGPGSGNTIYF.

Points on this clone: The same CDR3 is also encoded by other DNA sequences in this sample. The CDR3 sequence is CASSFKGDQPQHF. CDR3 sequence (DNA): TGTGCCAGCAGTTTCAAGGGGGATCAGCCCCAGCATTTT. This chain connects TRBV7-2 to TRBJ1-5; TRBD1 is a possible D gene (6 bases). The CDR3 has 13 amino acids. The ends were cut back, 6 bases at V and 5 bases at J, with 11 bases in the middle. Germline lookup yields CDR1 SGHTA and CDR2 FQGNSA.